This record covers a single T cell receptor beta chain. Its antigen is not identified. Genomic DNA of each subset was evenly split across several immunoSEQ plates. Produced via immunoSEQ multiplex PCR; TCRdb's table is partial and in-frame only. Of millions of clones in the sample, roughly 96% were seen once. This specimen belongs to a study of shared clonotypes between healthy human individuals. Background on the study: Each donor's CD8 memory used one plate, CD8 naive two, each CD4 subset three.

Study outcomes and limitations: Between four donors, naive CD4 clonotypes were shared at a level of about 5%.

It was into CD45RA+ naive and CD45RA-negative memory subsets that the CD4+ cells were split. The sample consisted of naive CD4+ T cells sorted from blood. Subset: CD45RA+ positively selected. The sequence came from a man younger than 35 in good health.

CDR3 sequence: CASRQAGGPREQYF. In DNA, the CDR3 is TGTGCCAGCAGACAAGCGGGAGGGCCCCGCGAGCAGTACTTC. The V call is TRBV5-4, the J call TRBJ2-7, with 10 bases matching TRBD2. The germline V gene has CDR1 SGHNT and CDR2 YYREEE (reference sequence). Unmatched junction bases numbered 8, after V lost 5 bases and J lost 6 bases. This CDR3 contains 14 residues.